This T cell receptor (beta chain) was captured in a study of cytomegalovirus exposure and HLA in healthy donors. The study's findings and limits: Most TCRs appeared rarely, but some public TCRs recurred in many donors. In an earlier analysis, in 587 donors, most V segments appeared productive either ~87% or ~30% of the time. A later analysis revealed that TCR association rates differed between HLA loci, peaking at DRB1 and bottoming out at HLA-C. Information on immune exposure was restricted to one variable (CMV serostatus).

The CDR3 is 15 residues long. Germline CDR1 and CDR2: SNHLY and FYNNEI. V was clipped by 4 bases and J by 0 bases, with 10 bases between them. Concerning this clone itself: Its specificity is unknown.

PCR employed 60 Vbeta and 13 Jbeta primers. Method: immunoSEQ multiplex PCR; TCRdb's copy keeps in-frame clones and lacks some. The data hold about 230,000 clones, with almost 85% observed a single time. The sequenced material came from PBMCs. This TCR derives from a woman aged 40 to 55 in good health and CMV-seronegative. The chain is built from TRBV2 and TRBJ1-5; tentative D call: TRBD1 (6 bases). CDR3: CASSGGGDSNQPQHF. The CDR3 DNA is TGTGCCAGCAGTGGAGGGGGGGATAGCAATCAGCCCCAGCATTTT. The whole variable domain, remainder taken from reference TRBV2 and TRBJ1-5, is EPEVTQTPSHQVTQMGQEVILRCVPISNHLYFYWYRQILGQKVEFLVSFYNNEISEKSEIFDDQFSVERPDGSNFTLKIRSTKLEDSAMYFCASSGGGDSNQPQHFGDGTRLSIL.